This T cell receptor beta chain was observed in a study of cytomegalovirus exposure and HLA in healthy donors. All the people who gave samples were healthy bone marrow donors. Study results and limitations: TCR beta V- and J-gene trimming was later associated with a missense DCLRE1C variant. In vitro assays verified that a few CMV-associated chains recognized CMV antigens specifically. The study dropped some indistinguishable V segments, TRBV6-2 and TRBV6-3 among them.

The PCR used 60 Vbeta and 13 Jbeta primers. Method: immunoSEQ multiplex PCR; TCRdb's copy keeps in-frame clones and lacks some. The sample yields 110,000 to 150,000 clones, approximately 70% seen once. Comments on this clone: What it binds is not known.

V gave up 4 bases and J gave up 0 bases; unmatched junction bases: 7. Germline V CDR1 and CDR2: SGHRS, YFSETQ. The CDR3 length is 16 residues. The TCR comes from a woman aged 25 to 39 in good health and CMV-seronegative. The chain couples TRBV5-1 to TRBJ2-7, with 10 bases matching TRBD2. The source material was PBMCs. The DNA for the CDR3 is TGCGCCAGCAGCCTAATGACTAGCGGGCGCTCCTACGAGCAGTACTTC. Its protein is CASSLMTSGRSYEQYF. Together with reference TRBV5-1 and TRBJ2-7, the CDR3 gives the full variable domain: KAGVTQTPRYLIKTRGQQVTLSCSPISGHRSVSWYQQTPGQGLQFLFEYFSETQRNKGNFPGRFSGRQFSNSRSEMNVSTLELGDSALYLCASSLMTSGRSYEQYFGPGTRLTVT.